The rows below give T cell receptor beta chains drawn from one sample of a study of blood T cell repertoires in COVID-19. The repertoire was sequenced with immunoSEQ multiplex PCR; TCRdb's copy has only in-frame clones and lacks some. This table has around 400,000 clones, 83% appearing once. Source material: PBMCs or T cells enriched from blood (not recorded which). Receptor source: a woman aged 50 to 65 who had recovered from COVID-19. CDR3s include the opening cysteine and the closing phenylalanine or tryptophan.

v_gene: TRBV20-1; j_gene: TRBJ2-3; CDR3aa: CSAAFPTQYF
v_gene: TRBV2; j_gene: TRBJ2-2; CDR3aa: CASSDPGLAANTGELFF
v_gene: TRBV5-5; j_gene: TRBJ1-2; CDR3aa: CASSLGHLGPNYGYTF
v_gene: TRBV19; j_gene: TRBJ1-4; CDR3aa: CASSNSNEKLFF
v_gene: TRBV29-1; j_gene: TRBJ1-2; CDR3aa: CSVSRGDYGYTF
v_gene: TRBV9; j_gene: TRBJ1-1; CDR3aa: CASSSVLGGMNTEAFF
v_gene: TRBV7-9; j_gene: TRBJ1-2; CDR3aa: CASSPPTGSFGGYTF
v_gene: TRBV7-3; j_gene: TRBJ2-2; CDR3aa: CASSFPGTGKTGELFF
v_gene: TRBV24-1; j_gene: TRBJ2-7; CDR3aa: CATSAPRMAGRFSYEQYF
v_gene: TRBV5-1; j_gene: TRBJ1-4; CDR3aa: CASSIAGTGGFGNEKLFF
v_gene: TRBV2; j_gene: TRBJ2-5; CDR3aa: CASDGGGPGLTETQYF
v_gene: TRBV11-3; j_gene: TRBJ1-2; CDR3aa: CASSPRPGGQYDGYTF
v_gene: TRBV10-3; j_gene: TRBJ2-3; CDR3aa: CAITLAGTSTSTDTQYF
v_gene: TRBV6-2/TRBV6-3; j_gene: TRBJ2-4; CDR3aa: CASSYSNRDRGGKNIQYF
v_gene: TRBV5-4; j_gene: TRBJ2-1; CDR3aa: CASSPGGVAGLNNEQFF
v_gene: TRBV7-9; j_gene: TRBJ1-4; CDR3aa: CASSLGRTNEKLFF
v_gene: TRBV7-8; j_gene: TRBJ2-3; CDR3aa: CASSLAVAFRASTDTQYF
v_gene: TRBV6-1; j_gene: TRBJ2-3; CDR3aa: CARRWGQDTQYF
v_gene: TRBV7-2; j_gene: TRBJ1-5; CDR3aa: CASSANQFPGEPQHF
v_gene: TRBV20-1; j_gene: TRBJ2-3; CDR3aa: CSASKTSGGATDTQYF
v_gene: TRBV11-3; j_gene: TRBJ2-7; CDR3aa: CASSLGEVREQYF
v_gene: TRBV7-9; j_gene: TRBJ2-7; CDR3aa: CASSPEGFYEQYF
v_gene: TRBV6-6; j_gene: TRBJ1-4; CDR3aa: CASRTGTLNEKLFF
v_gene: TRBV5-1; j_gene: TRBJ1-1; CDR3aa: CASSPVTTGANTEAFF
v_gene: TRBV18; j_gene: TRBJ1-5; CDR3aa: CASSPWGQGIGRGNQPQHF
v_gene: TRBV9; j_gene: TRBJ2-2; CDR3aa: CASSSRLGSTGELFF
v_gene: TRBV29-1; j_gene: TRBJ1-2; CDR3aa: CSALGAWGYTF
v_gene: TRBV19; j_gene: TRBJ1-2; CDR3aa: CASSIRGYGYTF
v_gene: TRBV9; j_gene: TRBJ2-1; CDR3aa: CASSDLGGRDPNEQFF
v_gene: TRBV18; j_gene: TRBJ2-5; CDR3aa: CASSPSRTDQETQYF
v_gene: TRBV7-8; j_gene: TRBJ2-1; CDR3aa: CASSSLASGSANNEQFF
v_gene: TRBV5-1; j_gene: TRBJ2-1; CDR3aa: CASSLGDSLYNEQFF
v_gene: TRBV4-2; j_gene: TRBJ2-7; CDR3aa: CASSLATPPYEQYF
v_gene: TRBV9; j_gene: TRBJ1-6; CDR3aa: CASSPRGENSPLHF
v_gene: TRBV11-1; j_gene: TRBJ2-3; CDR3aa: CASSLSDRGRIDTQYF
v_gene: TRBV2; j_gene: TRBJ1-5; CDR3aa: CASSDLQSNQPQHF
v_gene: TRBV30; j_gene: TRBJ1-5; CDR3aa: CAWSVDGTYNQPQHF
v_gene: TRBV19; j_gene: TRBJ2-2; CDR3aa: CASSQGLRVAGELFF
v_gene: TRBV11-3; j_gene: TRBJ2-1; CDR3aa: CASTLSSGSYNEQFF
v_gene: TRBV12-3/TRBV12-4; j_gene: TRBJ2-3; CDR3aa: CASSPSTDTQYF
v_gene: TRBV7-2; j_gene: TRBJ2-7; CDR3aa: CASSPGTFYEQYF
v_gene: TRBV5-1; j_gene: TRBJ1-2; CDR3aa: CASSQDRAGYGYTF
v_gene: TRBV9; j_gene: TRBJ2-3; CDR3aa: CASSTTSGATDTQYF
v_gene: TRBV5-4; j_gene: TRBJ2-1; CDR3aa: CASSPRSPGAGEQFF
v_gene: TRBV14; j_gene: TRBJ2-7; CDR3aa: CASSQGLAGGGEQYF